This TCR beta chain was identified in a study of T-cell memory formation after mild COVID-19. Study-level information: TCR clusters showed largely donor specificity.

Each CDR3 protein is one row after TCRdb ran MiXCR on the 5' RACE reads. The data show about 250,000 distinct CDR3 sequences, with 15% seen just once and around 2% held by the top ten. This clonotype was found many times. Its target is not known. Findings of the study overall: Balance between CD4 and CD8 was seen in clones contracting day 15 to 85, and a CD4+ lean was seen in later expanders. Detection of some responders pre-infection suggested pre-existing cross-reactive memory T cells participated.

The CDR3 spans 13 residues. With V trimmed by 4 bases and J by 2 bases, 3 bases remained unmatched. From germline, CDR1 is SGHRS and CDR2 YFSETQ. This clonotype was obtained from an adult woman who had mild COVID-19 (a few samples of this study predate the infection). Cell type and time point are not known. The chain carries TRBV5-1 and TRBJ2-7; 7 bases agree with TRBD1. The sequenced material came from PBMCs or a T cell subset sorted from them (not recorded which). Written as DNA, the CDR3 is TGCGCCAGCAGCCCGGACAGGCCCTACGAGCAGTACTTC. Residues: CASSPDRPYEQYF.